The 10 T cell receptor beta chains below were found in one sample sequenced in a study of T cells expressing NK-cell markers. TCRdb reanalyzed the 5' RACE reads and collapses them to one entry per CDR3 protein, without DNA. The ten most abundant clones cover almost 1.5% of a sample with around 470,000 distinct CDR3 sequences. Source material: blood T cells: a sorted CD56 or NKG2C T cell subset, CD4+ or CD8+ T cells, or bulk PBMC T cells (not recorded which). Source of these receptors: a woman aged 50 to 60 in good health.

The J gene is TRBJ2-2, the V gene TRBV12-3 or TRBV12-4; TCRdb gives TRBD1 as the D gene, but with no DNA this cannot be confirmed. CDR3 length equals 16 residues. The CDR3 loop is CASGNYRGTGTGELFF.

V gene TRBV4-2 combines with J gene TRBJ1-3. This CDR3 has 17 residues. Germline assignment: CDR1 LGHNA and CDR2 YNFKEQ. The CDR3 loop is CASSQTLRTPGANTIYF.

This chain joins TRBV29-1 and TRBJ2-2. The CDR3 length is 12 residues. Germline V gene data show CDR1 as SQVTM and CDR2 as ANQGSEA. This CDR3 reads CSVVKGTGELFF.

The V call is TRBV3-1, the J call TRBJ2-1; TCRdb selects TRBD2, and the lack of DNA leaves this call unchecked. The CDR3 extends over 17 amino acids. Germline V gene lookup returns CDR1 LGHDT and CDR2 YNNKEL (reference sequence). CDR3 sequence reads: CASSQDWRLAVGNEQFF.

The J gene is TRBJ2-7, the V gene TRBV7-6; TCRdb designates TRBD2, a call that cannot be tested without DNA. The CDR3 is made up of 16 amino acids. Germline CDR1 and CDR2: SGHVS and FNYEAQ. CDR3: CASSLGGTSGAYEQYF.

The CDR3 reads CSASVSSGNTIYF. The chain employs TRBV20-1 and TRBJ1-3. Germline CDR1 DFQATT, CDR2 SNEGSKA (reference sequence). The CDR3 has 13 amino acids.

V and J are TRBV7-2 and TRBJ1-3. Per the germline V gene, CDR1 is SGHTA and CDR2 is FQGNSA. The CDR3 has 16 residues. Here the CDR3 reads CASSLRAVFSGNTIYF.

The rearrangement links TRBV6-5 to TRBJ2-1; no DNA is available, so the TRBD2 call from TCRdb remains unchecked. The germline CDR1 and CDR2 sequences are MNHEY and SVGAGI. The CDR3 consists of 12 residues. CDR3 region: CASRGIRNEQFF.

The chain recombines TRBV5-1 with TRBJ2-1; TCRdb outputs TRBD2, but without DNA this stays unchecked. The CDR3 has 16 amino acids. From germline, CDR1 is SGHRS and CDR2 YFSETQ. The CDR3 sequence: CASSYGLAGATDEQFF.

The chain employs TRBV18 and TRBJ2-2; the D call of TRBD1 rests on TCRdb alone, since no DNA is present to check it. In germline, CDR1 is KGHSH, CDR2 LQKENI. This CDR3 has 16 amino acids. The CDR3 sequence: CASSPATGLNTGELFF.